The TCR beta chain under discussion was sequenced for a study of cytomegalovirus exposure and HLA in healthy donors. Overall study findings and caveats: An ancestry cluster, one associated with Asian ancestry, reportedly showed fewer N-insertions than the approximately 670-donor mean in a later analysis. Confirmation was obtained in vitro that three CMV-associated chains are specific for CMV antigens.

Primers for the PCR totalled 60 Vbeta and 13 Jbeta. The table came from immunoSEQ multiplex PCR; TCRdb's copy has only in-frame clones and leaves some out. The sample carries tens of thousands of clones, about 70% recorded once. As to this clone: Its specificity is not known.

The germline CDR1 and CDR2 sequences are LNHDA and SQIVND (reference sequence). V dropped 5 bases and J dropped 5; count of bases not matched to a gene: 6. The CDR3 consists of 13 residues. The gene calls are TRBV19 and TRBJ2-7; 7 bases are shared with TRBD2. The clonotype comes from a man between 60 and 70 years old in good health and CMV-seronegative. Sequenced sample: PBMCs. The CDR3 DNA follows: TGTGCCAGTAGTTTTGGGACTACGAACGAGCAGTACTTC. This encodes CASSFGTTNEQYF.